Shown below are 18 T cell receptor beta chains from a single sample sequenced in a study of CD8 T cells in Susac syndrome (dated by TCRdb to the late 2010s). Libraries were constructed by the immunoSEQ multiplex PCR assay. RNA was extracted with the RNeasy kit and 0.5 to 1 ug was reverse transcribed using random hexamers. TCRdb reanalyzed the raw reads on its own, using fastp at Q25 for trimming and MiXCR for clone calling, and kept in-frame beta chains. One record per CDR3 amino acid sequence lists the most common genes and DNA. Counted in this sample were approximately 140,000 distinct CDR3 sequences; around 85% of them appeared once. Clones ranked in the top ten supply roughly 0.5% of the sample. The sample consisted of CD8+ T cells from PBMCs. Source of these receptors: a human donor with multiple sclerosis.

The rearrangement uses TRBV12-3 or TRBV12-4 and TRBJ2-3; perhaps TRBD2 as D (6 bases). There are 15 residues in the CDR3. Trimming cost V 4 bases and J 1 base, with 12 bases left between them. CDR3 loop: CASSWGGEGTDTQYF. CDR3 bases: TGTGCCAGCAGTTGGGGCGGGGAGGGCACAGATACGCAGTATTTT.

In this sample, this clonotype turned up a few times. The genes are TRBV27 and TRBJ2-7, with a possible D match to TRBD2 (6 bases). This CDR3 comprises 14 residues. Trimming took 6 bases from V and 2 from J, leaving 14 bases between them. Germline assignment: CDR1 MNHEY and CDR2 SMNVEV (reference sequence). The CDR3: CASSVRGATYEQYF. The DNA for the CDR3 is TGTGCCAGCAGCGTCCGCGGGGCGACCTACGAGCAGTACTTC.

This chain links TRBV7-3 with TRBJ1-1, with D maybe TRBD1 (6 bases). This CDR3 has 13 residues. The germline gives CDR1 SGHTA, CDR2 FQGTGA. V lost 3 bases to trimming and J lost 3 bases, with 8 bases between them. The CDR3 loop reads CASSFGTHTEAFF. The CDR3 nucleotides read TGTGCCAGCAGCTTTGGGACACACACTGAAGCTTTCTTT.

This clonotype was detected only once. The chain is built from TRBV11-2 and TRBJ1-3; D remains unclear. With 2 bases removed from V and 2 bases from J, the gap between germline ends came to 13 bases. There are 16 residues in the CDR3. Germline CDR1 is SGHAT and CDR2 is FQNNGV. Written as DNA, the CDR3 is TGTGCCAGCAGCTTACAAGTATGGCAAGCTGGAAACACCATATATTTT. This gives the protein CASSLQVWQAGNTIYF.

The chain uses TRBV6-4 and TRBJ2-1; D not certain. Trimming removed 2 bases at V and 0 bases at J, with 8 bases between. CDR1 MRHNA and CDR2 SNTAGT come from the germline V gene. The CDR3 runs to 15 residues. The CDR3, as DNA: TGTGCCAGCAGTGACGTCCTGGACTCCTACAATGAGCAGTTCTTC. It encodes CASSDVLDSYNEQFF.

V gene TRBV11-2 combines with J gene TRBJ1-1; a possible D gene is TRBD1 (5 bases). CDR1 and CDR2 (germline): SGHAT, FQNNGV. V gave up 7 bases and J gave up 5 bases, with 14 bases separating them. The CDR3 is made up of 13 amino acids. The CDR3 sequence is CASTFGGGTEAFF. The CDR3 bases are TGTGCCAGCACCTTTGGGGGGGGGACTGAAGCTTTCTTT.

V and J are TRBV5-6 and TRBJ2-7; D may be TRBD1 (6 bases). Germline V gene lookup returns CDR1 SGHDT and CDR2 YYEEEE. V gave up 0 bases and J gave up 1 base, with 17 bases separating them. The CDR3 is 17 amino acids. CDR3 nucleotide sequence: TGTGCCAGCAGCTTGGCTAGTTCCGGGACACTATCCTACGAGCAGTACTTC. Translating it yields CASSLASSGTLSYEQYF.

The gene calls are TRBV19 and TRBJ1-1; tentatively, D is TRBD1 (5 bases). V gave up 10 bases and J gave up 5 bases, with 14 bases separating them. Germline V lookup: CDR1 LNHDA, CDR2 SQIVND (reference sequence). This CDR3 has 12 amino acids. The chain's CDR3 is CATTAGVTEAFF. Here the CDR3 DNA reads TGTGCCACGACAGCGGGTGTAACTGAAGCTTTCTTT.

The chain carries TRBV20-1 and TRBJ2-2; tentative D call: TRBD2 (6 bases). Germline V CDR1 and CDR2: DFQATT, SNEGSKA (reference sequence). The CDR3 extends over 16 amino acids. V was trimmed by 0 bases and J by 1 base, leaving 12 bases between them. CDR3 in amino acids: CSARDPGSENTGELFF. In DNA, the CDR3 is TGCAGTGCTAGAGACCCCGGGAGTGAGAACACCGGGGAGCTGTTTTTT.

The rearrangement links TRBV23-1 to TRBJ2-7, with TRBD1 matching over 10 bases. TRBV23-1 is labeled an ORF, and its function is uncertain. V was pared by 5 bases and J by 0 bases, with 10 bases of the junction left unmatched. The CDR3 extends over 17 amino acids. The CDR3 region has the DNA TGCGCCAGCAGTACAAAACCCCGGGACAGGGGCTCCTACGAGCAGTACTTC. It yields the protein CASSTKPRDRGSYEQYF.

This chain joins TRBV2 and TRBJ2-3; D not certain. This CDR3 comprises 16 residues. Germline V gene data show CDR1 as SNHLY and CDR2 as FYNNEI. V was cut by 6 bases and J by 3 bases, with 19 bases left in between. The CDR3 loop reads CASSPNSGRWTDTQYF. In nucleotides, the CDR3 is TGTGCCAGCAGCCCAAATAGTGGGCGGTGGACAGATACGCAGTATTTT.

CDR3 DNA sequence: TGTGCCAGCAGTTTATCCGGACAGGGGTGGGTAAGTGCTTTCTTT. Amino acids: CASSLSGQGWVSAFF. The gene calls are TRBV27 and TRBJ1-1; 9 bases map to TRBD1. CDR3 length: 15 amino acids. The germline V gene has CDR1 MNHEY and CDR2 SMNVEV (reference sequence). The V and J ends lost 0 bases and 11 bases, in that order; junction bases with no gene match: 10.

V is TRBV5-4 and J is TRBJ1-5; tentatively, D is TRBD1 (6 bases). This CDR3 is 13 amino acids long. The ends were cut back, 4 bases at V and 7 bases at J, with 12 bases in the middle. The germline V gene encodes CDR1 SGHNT and CDR2 YYREEE (reference sequence). CDR3 sequence reads: CASSVQGIQPQHF. Written as DNA, the CDR3 is TGTGCCAGCAGCGTCCAGGGGATCCAGCCCCAGCATTTT.

This chain joins TRBV12-3 or TRBV12-4 and TRBJ2-7; 9 nucleotides agree with TRBD2. Losses at the gene ends were 7 bases for V and 3 bases for J; bases not matched to a gene: 7. The CDR3 length is 14 residues. The CDR3 bases are TGTGCCAGCACTCCTAGCGGGGTCGGCTACGAGCAGTACTTC. Translated: CASTPSGVGYEQYF.

The rearrangement links TRBV28 to TRBJ1-1, with a weak D call TRBD1 (5 bases). The germline CDR1 and CDR2 sequences are MDHEN and SYDVKM. This CDR3 region has 15 residues. V lost 7 bases and J lost 1, with 16 bases in between. CDR3: CASIPRGAANTEAFF. CDR3 nucleotides: TGTGCCAGCATACCTAGAGGGGCCGCGAACACTGAAGCTTTCTTT.

The chain employs TRBV19 and TRBJ1-5, with unresolved D. The V gene's germline CDR1 is LNHDA and CDR2 SQIVND (reference sequence). The CDR3 has 16 amino acids. Trimming shortened V by 3 bases and J by 1 base, and 13 bases separated the two germline ends. CDR3 DNA: TGTGCCAGTAGTATCGGCTCAGACCTAAGCAATCAGCCCCAGCATTTT. This gives the protein CASSIGSDLSNQPQHF.

The chain has TRBV7-2 and TRBJ1-1, with D possibly matching TRBD1 (6 bases). Between the trimmed V and J ends, which lost 1 base and 4 bases, there was a span of 19 bases. This CDR3 is 17 amino acids long. Germline-derived CDR1 and CDR2 are SGHTA and FQGNSA. In nucleotides, the CDR3 is TGTGCCAGCAGCTTAGTAACCAGTTTTCAGGGGCGCACTGAAGCTTTCTTT. This encodes CASSLVTSFQGRTEAFF.

This chain links TRBV19 with TRBJ1-1; 10 nucleotides agree with TRBD1. The germline gives CDR1 LNHDA, CDR2 SQIVND (reference sequence). The CDR3 consists of 12 residues. Trimming took 10 bases from V and 4 from J; bases not matched to a gene: 3. The CDR3, as DNA: TGTGCCACGACAGGGGGCGGCACTGAAGCTTTCTTT. Its translation is CATTGGGTEAFF.